These 10 T cell receptor beta chains came from one sample sequenced in a study of CD8 T cells in Susac syndrome (dated by TCRdb to the late 2010s). Libraries were built with the immunoSEQ multiplex PCR assay. RNA was extracted using the RNeasy kit, and about 0.45 to 1 ug of the RNA was reverse transcribed with random hexamers. TCRdb trimmed the raw reads at Q25, called clones with MiXCR and kept productive beta chains. Every distinct CDR3 protein forms one entry, paired with its most common genes and DNA. For this sample there are about 76,000 distinct CDR3 sequences; approximately 93% appear just once. 0.45% of the sample is taken by the ten largest. Sequencing input: CD8+ T cells from PBMCs. These receptors were taken from a human donor with Susac syndrome.

Turning to this clonotype: A junction end diverges from the germline sequence, so it may reflect a read error. The chain recombines TRBV4-3 with TRBJ1-2; D may be TRBD1 (6 bases). Germline loops: CDR1 LGHNA, CDR2 YSLEER. This CDR3 is 15 amino acids long. CDR3 residues: CASRQGPAGDYGYTF. The CDR3 region has the DNA TGCGCCAGCAGACAAGGGCCTGCAGGGGACTATGGCTACACCTTC.

Only one count was recorded for this clonotype. The chain employs TRBV12-3 or TRBV12-4 and TRBJ2-3; TRBD2 matches at 8 bases. Unmatched junction bases numbered 6, after V lost 4 bases and J lost 0 bases. The length of the CDR3 is 16 residues. CDR3 protein: CASSSLASGSTDTQYF. The CDR3 coding sequence is TGTGCCAGCAGTTCCCTTGCTAGCGGGAGCACAGATACGCAGTATTTT.

This rearrangement joins TRBV24-1 to TRBJ1-1, with a weak D call TRBD1 (6 bases). V lost 3 bases to trimming and J lost 0 bases, with 19 bases between them. The CDR3 contains 18 residues. Germline V lookup: CDR1 KGHDR, CDR2 SFDVKD. DNA of the CDR3: TGTGCCACCAGTGATCCAGGGGCCGCAGAACTCATGAACACTGAAGCTTTCTTT. It is translated as CATSDPGAAELMNTEAFF.

The chain joins TRBV7-9 to TRBJ1-2, with 9 bases fitting TRBD1. CDR3 length: 16 residues. V lost 0 bases and J lost 4; bases outside the gene matches: 6. Germline lookup yields CDR1 SEHNR and CDR2 FQNEAQ (reference sequence). CDR3 DNA: TGTGCCAGCAGCTTAGCGGGGGGACAGGGCCTCTATGGCTACACCTTC. Its protein is CASSLAGGQGLYGYTF.

The chain recombines TRBV7-2 with TRBJ1-5, with D possibly TRBD1 on 6 matching bases. The length of the CDR3 is 17 residues. Germline-derived CDR1 and CDR2 are SGHTA and FQGNSA. The V and J ends lost 5 bases and 5 bases respectively, with 22 bases between them. CDR3 in amino acids: CASSPNNPGQLHQPQHF. As DNA, the CDR3 is TGTGCCAGCAGCCCTAATAACCCCGGACAGCTACATCAGCCCCAGCATTTT.

This clonotype was detected a few times. The V gene is TRBV20-1, the J gene TRBJ2-1; no reliable D call. The germline CDR1 and CDR2 sequences are DFQATT and SNEGSKA (reference sequence). The CDR3 is made up of 11 amino acids. V lost 5 bases and J lost 4, with 6 bases in between. Here the CDR3 reads CSAGSYNEQFF. CDR3 bases: TGCAGTGCTGGATCTTACAATGAGCAGTTCTTC.

The rearrangement joins TRBV9 to TRBJ1-1; TRBD1 is a possible D gene (5 bases). The germline gives CDR1 SGDLS, CDR2 YYNGEE. The CDR3 sequence is 15 residues long. Trimming took 4 bases from V and 0 from J, leaving 13 bases between them. The CDR3 region has the DNA TGTGCCAGCAGCCCATCCCCAGGGTTGAACACTGAAGCTTTCTTT. It translates to CASSPSPGLNTEAFF.

The J gene is TRBJ2-1, the V gene TRBV20-1, with 9 bases that match TRBD2. CDR3 length equals 18 residues. Germline CDR1 reads DFQATT; CDR2 reads SNEGSKA (reference sequence). V lost 3 bases, J lost 5 bases, and 17 bases stayed unmatched. Here the CDR3 DNA reads TGCAGTGCTAGGGGATTCGAAGCGGGGGGCGGGTCCCACAATGAGCAGTTCTTC. Its protein is CSARGFEAGGGSHNEQFF.

V is TRBV27 and J is TRBJ2-1; TRBD2 matches at 14 bases. CDR3 size: 15 residues. V gave up 2 bases and J gave up 8 bases; unmatched junction bases: 2. Germline V gene data show CDR1 as MNHEY and CDR2 as SMNVEV (reference sequence). CDR3 in DNA: TGTGCCAGCAGTTTAGGGACTAGCGGGAGAGATGAGCAGTTCTTC. Protein product: CASSLGTSGRDEQFF.

This clonotype was picked up one time. The rearrangement links TRBV7-2 to TRBJ2-7; D not resolved. The V end lost 1 base, the J end lost 1 base, and 5 bases lay between the germline ends. The CDR3 has 13 residues. The germline V gene encodes CDR1 SGHTA and CDR2 FQGNSA. The CDR3 protein is CASSLVASYEQYF. The CDR3 region has the DNA TGTGCCAGCAGCTTAGTGGCATCCTACGAGCAGTACTTC.